Below, one TCR beta chain is given with its context. The antigen remains unidentified. With the read ending 3 residues before the CDR3 end, the germline J gene is used to fill in that end. Assay: immunoSEQ multiplex PCR; the TCRdb copy retains only in-frame clones and omits some. Found here are around 30,000 clones, no singletons; the ten largest cover approximately 3%. This entry belongs to a study of T cell clonality in common variable immunodeficiency. Study-wide points: Fewer deletions and N-nucleotide insertions were reportedly seen in common variable immunodeficiency TCR beta sequences.

Blood samples were heparinized, about 4.5 to 9 ml per donor. Unmatched junction bases numbered 6, after V lost 4 bases and J lost 6 bases. This CDR3 region has 14 residues. Germline lookup yields CDR1 LNHDA and CDR2 SQIVND (reference sequence). J is TRBJ1-5 and V is TRBV19; 7 bases map to TRBD1. Sequences were obtained from peripheral blood mononuclear cells. This TCR derives from a human donor with common variable immunodeficiency. The DNA read from the CDR3 is TGTGCCAGTAGTACAGACAGGGTTCGTCAGCCC. It translates to CASSTDRVRQP. The entire CDR3 sequence reads CASSTDRVRQPQHF. The full variable domain, with the rest looked up from reference TRBV19 and TRBJ1-5, is DGGITQSPKYLFRKEGQNVTLSCEQNLNHDAMYWYRQDPGQGLRLIYYSQIVNDFQKGDIAEGYSVSREKKESFPLTVTSAQKNPTAFYLCASSTDRVRQPQHFGDGTRLSIL.